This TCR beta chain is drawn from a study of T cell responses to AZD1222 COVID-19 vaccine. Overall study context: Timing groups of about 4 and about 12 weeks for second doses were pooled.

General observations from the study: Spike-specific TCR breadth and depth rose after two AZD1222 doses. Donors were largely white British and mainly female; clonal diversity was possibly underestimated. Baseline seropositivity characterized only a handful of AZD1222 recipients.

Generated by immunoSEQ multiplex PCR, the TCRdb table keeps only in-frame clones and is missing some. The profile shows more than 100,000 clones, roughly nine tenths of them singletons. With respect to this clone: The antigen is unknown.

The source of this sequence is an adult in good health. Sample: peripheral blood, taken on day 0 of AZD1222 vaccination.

In DNA, the CDR3 is TGTGCCATCAGTGAGTCGAGACAGGATAGCAATCAGCCCCAGCATTTT. Amino acids: CAISESRQDSNQPQHF. The chain couples TRBV10-3 to TRBJ1-5; D possibly corresponds to TRBD1 (6 bases). The CDR3 runs to 16 residues. The ends were cut back, 0 bases at V and 0 bases at J, with 9 bases in the middle. Germline CDR1 ENHRY, CDR2 SYGVKD.